The 19 T cell receptor beta chains in this list originate from one sample, sequenced in a study of Graves' ophthalmopathy and Graves' hyperthyroidism. RNA transcripts yielded amplified TCR beta CDR3 regions. Second-round multiplex PCR followed a first-round RT-PCR using HTBI primers. TCRdb recomputed calls from the multiplex PCR reads with MiXCR, one row per CDR3 protein. Among under 350,000 distinct CDR3 sequences listed, 15% to 20% were seen once. Material for sequencing was peripheral blood. Source of these receptors: an adult man with Graves' ophthalmopathy.

This clonotype was seen many times. The rearrangement links TRBV4-3 to TRBJ1-5; no clear D gene. CDR1 and CDR2 from the germline V gene are LGHNA and YSLEER. The length of the CDR3 is 13 residues. The ends were cut back, 1 base at V and 6 bases at J, with 7 bases in the middle. CDR3 amino acids: CASSQGPFQPQHF. The DNA of the CDR3 is TGCGCCAGCAGCCAAGGCCCATTTCAGCCCCAGCATTTT.

This clonotype was counted ten times or more. V and J are TRBV30 and TRBJ2-5; tentative D call: TRBD2 (5 bases). The V end was cut by 0 bases, the J end by 5 bases, with 13 bases between. CDR1 is GTSNPN, CDR2 SVGIG, per germline (reference sequence). The CDR3 covers 14 residues. The CDR3 sequence: CAWSVRGPQETQYF. CDR3 bases: TGTGCCTGGAGTGTACGCGGGCCCCAGGAGACCCAGTACTTC.

The chain joins TRBV6-1 to TRBJ1-6; D is ambiguous. Germline loops: CDR1 MNHNS, CDR2 SASEGT. The germline V and J ends were trimmed by 1 base and 9 bases, with 7 bases remaining between them. The CDR3 contains 13 residues. The chain's CDR3 is CASSEVVGSPLHF. Here the CDR3 DNA reads TGTGCCAGCAGTGAAGTTGTGGGTTCACCCCTCCACTTT.

The V and J genes are TRBV6-1 and TRBJ1-5; D might be TRBD1 (5 bases). The CDR3 totals 15 residues. V lost 2 bases and J 4 bases, leaving 12 bases between the germline ends. The germline CDR1 and CDR2 sequences are MNHNS and SASEGT. The CDR3 protein is CASSELGTRNQPQHF. CDR3 in DNA: TGTGCCAGCAGTGAACTTGGGACTAGAAATCAGCCCCAGCATTTT.

In this sample, this clonotype turned up many times. The chain links TRBV12-3 or TRBV12-4 to TRBJ1-5; possible D gene TRBD1, 6 bases. V was shortened by 5 bases and J by 5 bases, with 10 bases between the two germline ends. The CDR3 has 13 residues. As DNA, the CDR3 is TGTGCCAGCAGTGCCCAGGGGTATCAGCCCCAGCATTTT. Translation: CASSAQGYQPQHF.

The chain couples TRBV13 to TRBJ2-5, with 7 nucleotides matching TRBD1. J lost 1 base, V lost 5 bases, and 4 bases had no gene match. This CDR3 region has 14 residues. The germline V gene encodes CDR1 PRHDT and CDR2 FYEKMQ (reference sequence). CDR3 bases: TGTGCCAGCAGCCAACAGGGGCCCCAAGAGACCCAGTACTTC. This translates into CASSQQGPQETQYF.

This clonotype was counted at least ten times. V gene TRBV28 combines with J gene TRBJ2-5; TRBD1 is a possible D gene (6 bases). CDR1 and CDR2 from the germline V gene are MDHEN and SYDVKM. V lost 6 bases and J lost 6, with 14 bases in between. The CDR3 contains 13 residues. The CDR3 sequence is CASSRQAAKTQYF. The DNA for the CDR3 is TGTGCCAGCAGCAGACAGGCGGCGAAGACCCAGTACTTC.

This clonotype was detected ten times or more. The chain recombines TRBV30 with TRBJ1-3; D remains unclear. Germline CDR1 and CDR2: GTSNPN and SVGIG (reference sequence). The V end lost 1 base, the J end lost 3 bases, and 13 bases lay between the germline ends. The CDR3 consists of 15 residues. Here the CDR3 reads CAWSGRLLDGNTIYF. CDR3 in DNA: TGTGCCTGGAGTGGTAGACTGCTCGATGGAAACACCATATATTTT.

This clonotype has just a few counts. The chain is built from TRBV20-1 and TRBJ1-2, with D unresolved. The length of the CDR3 is 13 residues. V shed 0 bases and J shed 8 bases, with 13 bases lying between them. In germline, CDR1 is DFQATT, CDR2 SNEGSKA (reference sequence). As DNA, the CDR3 is TGCAGTGCTAGAGACATAACGAAAGGGGGCTACACCTTC. Translation: CSARDITKGGYTF.

This clonotype was counted at least ten times. The chain joins TRBV28 to TRBJ1-1; D may be TRBD1 (5 bases). CDR1 is MDHEN, CDR2 SYDVKM, per germline. The V end was cut by 3 bases, the J end by 1 base, with 12 bases between. CDR3 length: 15 residues. Written as DNA, the CDR3 is TGTGCCAGCAGTTTTAAAGGGGCAGAGAACACTGAAGCTTTCTTT. It yields the protein CASSFKGAENTEAFF. The variable domain in full, completed from reference TRBV28 and TRBJ1-1, reads DVKVTQSSRYLVKRTGEKVFLECVQDMDHENMFWYRQDPGLGLRLIYFSYDVKMKEKGDIPEGYSVSREKKERFSLILESASTNQTSMYLCASSFKGAENTEAFFGQGTRLTVV.

At least ten counts were recorded for this clonotype. This chain links TRBV6-2 or TRBV6-3 with TRBJ2-7; D might be TRBD1 (5 bases). The CDR3 length is 12 residues. Germline V lookup: CDR1 MNHEY, CDR2 SVGEGT. Trimming cost V 6 bases and J 0 bases, with 6 bases left between them. Here the CDR3 DNA reads TGTGCCAGCAGGACAGCCTCCTACGAGCAGTACTTC. Its protein product is CASRTASYEQYF.

This clonotype has at least ten counts. This chain links TRBV11-2 with TRBJ2-7; 8 bases are shared with TRBD2. V was pared by 3 bases and J by 7 bases, with 11 bases of the junction left unmatched. CDR3 length: 15 amino acids. Germline V gene sequence: CDR1 SGHAT, CDR2 FQNNGV. The CDR3 sequence is CASSFPGLDLLEQYF. The CDR3, as DNA: TGTGCCAGCAGCTTTCCGGGACTAGACCTTTTAGAGCAGTACTTC.

This clonotype was seen many times. The rearrangement links TRBV6-1 to TRBJ2-5; 10 bases agree with TRBD2. CDR1 is MNHNS and CDR2 is SASEGT in the germline V gene. There are 17 residues in the CDR3. J was trimmed by 4 bases and V by 4 bases; bases with no gene match: 12. The CDR3 protein is CASSGSFGLAGAETQYF. CDR3 DNA sequence: TGTGCCAGCAGTGGATCCTTTGGGCTAGCGGGGGCAGAGACCCAGTACTTC.

This clonotype was detected ten times or more. The chain carries TRBV14 and TRBJ2-7; D remains ambiguous. The V gene lost 5 bases and the J gene lost 4 bases, with 9 bases spanning the gap. The CDR3 is made up of 12 amino acids. The germline V gene encodes CDR1 SGHDN and CDR2 FVKESK. This chain's CDR3 is CASSARRYEQYF. The CDR3 DNA follows: TGTGCCAGCAGCGCCAGGCGGTACGAGCAGTACTTC.

The table lists this clonotype with many counts. The chain employs TRBV9 and TRBJ2-5; TRBD1 aligns across 7 bases. CDR1 is SGDLS, CDR2 YYNGEE, per germline. Germline trimming cut 4 bases from V and 3 bases from J; bases unmatched to any gene: 6. The CDR3 runs to 14 residues. The CDR3 bases are TGTGCCAGCAGCCCCGGGACAGAGAAAGAGACCCAGTACTTC. Encoded protein: CASSPGTEKETQYF.

This clonotype was picked up many times. CDR3 sequence: CASSRDGGQETQYF. In DNA form, the CDR3 reads TGTGCCAGCAGTCGCGACGGCGGCCAAGAGACCCAGTACTTC. This chain uses TRBV6-2 or TRBV6-3 with TRBJ2-5; D gene uncertain. Looked up from germline, CDR1 is MNHEY and CDR2 is SVGEGT. V lost 5 bases, J lost 1 base, and 11 bases lay in between. CDR3 length equals 14 residues.

The sample holds many counts of this clonotype. V gene TRBV6-1 combines with J gene TRBJ1-2; 7 bases are shared with TRBD1. CDR1 is MNHNS and CDR2 is SASEGT in the germline V gene. This CDR3 contains 18 residues. V gave up 5 bases and J gave up 4 bases; unmatched junction bases: 19. The CDR3 DNA reads as TGTGCCAGCAGTCAAAACCGGGACAGCCACTCGAGGTCCTATGGCTACACCTTC. Its translation is CASSQNRDSHSRSYGYTF.

This clonotype was observed many times. This chain uses TRBV18 with TRBJ2-5; D may match TRBD1 or TRBD2 (5 bases each). The V end was cut by 0 bases, the J end by 7 bases, with 15 bases between. The CDR3 consists of 15 residues. Looked up from germline, CDR1 is KGHSH and CDR2 is LQKENI. In DNA form, the CDR3 reads TGTGCCAGCTCACCACCGCAGGGACCGACCCGGACCCAGTACTTC. Amino acid sequence: CASSPPQGPTRTQYF.

This clonotype has at least ten counts. The gene calls are TRBV2 and TRBJ2-2, with TRBD1 matching over 12 bases. This CDR3 region has 16 residues. V was pared by 9 bases and J by 6 bases, with 11 bases of the junction left unmatched. The V gene's germline CDR1 is SNHLY and CDR2 FYNNEI. This CDR3 reads CASWLGQGAAAGELFF. The CDR3 coding sequence is TGTGCCAGTTGGCTGGGACAGGGGGCAGCGGCCGGGGAGCTGTTTTTT.